This T cell receptor (beta chain) was captured by sequencing in a study of T cell responses to AZD1222 COVID-19 vaccine (dated by TCRdb to 2020 to 2022). Notes on the research overall: Because spike-specific TCR depth and breadth did not differ between the two schedules, AZD1222 recipients who got a second dose at roughly 4 weeks were pooled with those who got a second dose at roughly 12 weeks. TCR sequencing covered some 240 trial participants: around 210 given two doses of AZD1222 and 26 given two doses of MenACWY control vaccine. Trial participants were enrolled into age subgroups of 18-55, 56-69 and 70-plus years, which contained approximately 150, 30 and 60 TCR-sequenced participants, respectively.

Worth noting for this clone: Its antigen remains undetermined. Base qualities are missing; no much larger clone stands one base away.

V gives up 2 bases and J gives up 1 base, and the segment between their germline ends measures 8 bases. The CDR3 has 14 amino acids, counting the end cysteine and phenylalanine. Just CDR3 DNA is preserved here, 42 bases in frame from base 1. As encoded in the germline V gene, CDR1 is MNHEY while CDR2 is SVGAGI. Sample time point, as interpreted from the label and publication: baseline before first vaccination. Samples from vaccinated people were obtained from the UK trials COV001 and COV002, which included a single-blind randomized controlled phase 2/3 trial of AZD1222 (ChAdOx1 nCoV-19) in healthy adults. For TCRbeta chain sequencing, PBMC samples were collected from trial participants at day 0 and at day 28 after the second dose. The CDR3 regions of human TCRbeta chains were analyzed by immunosequencing. In the paper's pipeline: Repertoire TCRs were matched against a reference library of SARS-CoV-2-specific TCRs generated with the MIRA antigen-specificity platform. Breadth was defined as the fraction of unique TCRs that were SARS-CoV-2-associated. Depth was defined as the fraction of total T cells that were SARS-CoV-2-associated. Using the MIRA data, each spike-specific TCR was assigned both to the spike region to which the TCR was reactive and to a CD4 or CD8 class. Log10-transformed breadth and depth values were compared by one-way ANOVA with Sidak's multiple comparisons tests. Not all clones reach the TCRdb copy of this immuneACCESS table, which keeps in-frame sequences only. Checked studies attribute under half of the gap to unresolved V genes and leave the rest unexplained. V and J calls and clone size are as listed in that table; D and trimming were resolved from the DNA. For this sample the table gives over 85,000 clones, of which more than 70% were detected only once. The top ten hold approximately 15% of the sample.

Results the study describes overall, beyond this receptor: Participants were mostly white British, with more females than males. The authors suggested clonal diversity may have been underestimated. Conclusions about previously exposed vaccinees were limited because only 6 or 7 AZD1222 recipients were SARS-CoV-2 seropositive at baseline. The vaccine-associated CD4 TCRs covered the entire spike protein, and the dominant responses fell in regions 160-218 and 743-854. Because no day 14 peak-response samples were available, repertoires were characterized only after the peak T cell response. The 56-69-year group was small, and its depth increase did not reach significance, likely because of low power. Spike-specific TCR breadth and depth rose significantly after two AZD1222 doses compared with day 0 and with MenACWY recipients. Reportedly, close to half of the unique spike-specific TCRs recognized epitopes lying outside the regions that are mutated in the B.1.351 and B.1.1.7 variants.

The specimen comprised peripheral blood, sampled on day 0 of AZD1222 vaccination. This clonotype was obtained from an adult in good health. The rearranged chain carries TRBV6-5 and TRBJ1-1; there is no confident call for the D gene. The nucleotides are TGTGCCAGCAGTTACAATCGGGAGAACACTGAAGCTTTCTTT. It specifies CASSYNRENTEAFF.